The sample holds a few counts of the clone carrying this T cell receptor (beta chain). Its antigen is not known. Researchers ran the PCR with 60 Vbeta and 13 Jbeta primers. Profiling relied on immunoSEQ multiplex PCR, and the TCRdb table lists in-frame clones only, not all of them. The sample lists fewer than 130,000 clones, 55% to 65% seen once, with less than 4.5% in the top ten. The data were taken from a study of cytomegalovirus exposure and HLA in healthy donors. The study, taken as a whole, reports: In an earlier analysis, in approximately 570 donors, most V segments appeared productive either ~90% or ~30% of the time. Among donors in an Asian-associated ancestry cluster, a later analysis reportedly found fewer N-insertions than the approximately 670-donor mean.

The CDR3 extends over 17 amino acids. V shed 0 bases, J shed 2 bases, and the junction held 4 bases outside the gene matches. Germline V gene data show CDR1 as SGHVS and CDR2 as FQNEAQ. The origin of this receptor is a man between 25 and 39 years old in good health and CMV-seropositive. Material: PBMCs. The gene calls are TRBV7-8 and TRBJ2-6, with 7 bases lining up with TRBD1. In nucleotides, the CDR3 is TGTGCCAGCAGCTTAGCGAACAGGGGTGCTGGGGCCAACGTCCTGACTTTC. Translating it yields CASSLANRGAGANVLTF.